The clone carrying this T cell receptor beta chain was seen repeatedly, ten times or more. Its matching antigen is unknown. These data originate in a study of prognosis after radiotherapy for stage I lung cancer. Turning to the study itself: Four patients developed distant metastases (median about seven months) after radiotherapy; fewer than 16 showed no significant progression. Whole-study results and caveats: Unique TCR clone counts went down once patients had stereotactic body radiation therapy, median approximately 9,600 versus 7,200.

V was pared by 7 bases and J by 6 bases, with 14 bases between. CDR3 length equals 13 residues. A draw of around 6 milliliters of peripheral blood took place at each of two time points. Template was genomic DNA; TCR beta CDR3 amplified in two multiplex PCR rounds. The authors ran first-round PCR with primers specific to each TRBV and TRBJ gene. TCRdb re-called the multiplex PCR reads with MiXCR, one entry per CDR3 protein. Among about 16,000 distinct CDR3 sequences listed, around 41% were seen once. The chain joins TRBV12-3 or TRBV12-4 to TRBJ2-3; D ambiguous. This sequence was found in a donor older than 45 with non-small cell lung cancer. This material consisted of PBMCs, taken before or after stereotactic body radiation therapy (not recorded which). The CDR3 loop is CASNREMSDTQYF. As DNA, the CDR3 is TGTGCCAGCAATAGGGAAATGTCCGATACGCAGTATTTT.